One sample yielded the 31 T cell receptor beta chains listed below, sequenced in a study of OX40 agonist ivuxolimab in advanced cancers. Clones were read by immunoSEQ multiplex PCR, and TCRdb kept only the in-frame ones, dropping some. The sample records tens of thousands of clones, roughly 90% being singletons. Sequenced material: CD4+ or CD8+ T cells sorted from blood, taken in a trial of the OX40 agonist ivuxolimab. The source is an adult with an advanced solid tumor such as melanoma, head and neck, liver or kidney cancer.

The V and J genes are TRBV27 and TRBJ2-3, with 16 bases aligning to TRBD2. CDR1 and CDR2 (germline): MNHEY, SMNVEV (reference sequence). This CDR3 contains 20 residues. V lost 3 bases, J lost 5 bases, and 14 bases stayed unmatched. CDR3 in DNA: TGTGCCAGCAGTTTCTCGCCTCGGGGACTAGCGGGAGGGCCGGGAGATACGCAGTATTTT. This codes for CASSFSPRGLAGGPGDTQYF.

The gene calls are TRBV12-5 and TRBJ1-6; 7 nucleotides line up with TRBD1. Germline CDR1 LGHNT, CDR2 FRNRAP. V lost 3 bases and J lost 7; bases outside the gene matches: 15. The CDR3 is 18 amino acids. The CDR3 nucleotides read TGTGCTAGTGGTTTAGCTATCACAGGGACAGACAGGAATTCACCCCTCCACTTT. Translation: CASGLAITGTDRNSPLHF. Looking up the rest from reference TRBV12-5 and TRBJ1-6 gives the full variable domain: DARVTQTPRHKVTEMGQEVTMRCQPILGHNTVFWYRQTMMQGLELLAYFRNRAPLDDSGMPKDRFSAEMPDATLATLKIQPSEPRDSAVYFCASGLAITGTDRNSPLHFGNGTRLTVT.

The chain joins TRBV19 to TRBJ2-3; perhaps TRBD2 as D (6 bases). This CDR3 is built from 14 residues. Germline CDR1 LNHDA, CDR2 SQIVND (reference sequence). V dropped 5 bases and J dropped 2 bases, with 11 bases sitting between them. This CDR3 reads CASSPWDFTDTQYF. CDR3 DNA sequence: TGTGCCAGTAGTCCGTGGGACTTCACAGATACGCAGTATTTT.

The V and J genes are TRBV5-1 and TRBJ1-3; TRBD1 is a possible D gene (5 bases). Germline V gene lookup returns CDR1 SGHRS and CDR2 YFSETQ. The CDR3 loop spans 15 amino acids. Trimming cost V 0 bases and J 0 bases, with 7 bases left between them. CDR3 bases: TGCGCCAGCAGCTTGGCCGGGACCTCTGGAAACACCATATATTTT. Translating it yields CASSLAGTSGNTIYF.

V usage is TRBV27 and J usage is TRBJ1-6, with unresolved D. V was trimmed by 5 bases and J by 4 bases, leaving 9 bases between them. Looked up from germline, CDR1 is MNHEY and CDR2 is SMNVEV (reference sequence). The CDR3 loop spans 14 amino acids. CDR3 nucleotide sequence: TGTGCCAGCAGTAAGACACCTTATAATTCACCCCTCCACTTT. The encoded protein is CASSKTPYNSPLHF.

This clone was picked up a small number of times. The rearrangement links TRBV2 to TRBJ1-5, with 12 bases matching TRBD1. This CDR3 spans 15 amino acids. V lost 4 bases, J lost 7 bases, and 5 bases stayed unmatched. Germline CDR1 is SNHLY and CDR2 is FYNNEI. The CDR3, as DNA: TGTGCCAGCAGTGCTGGGACAGGGGGCCTACAGCCCCAGCATTTT. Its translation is CASSAGTGGLQPQHF.

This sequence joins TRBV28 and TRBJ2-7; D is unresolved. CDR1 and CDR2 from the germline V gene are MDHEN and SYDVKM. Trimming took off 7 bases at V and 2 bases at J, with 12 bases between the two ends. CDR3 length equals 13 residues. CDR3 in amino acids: CASTVAAAYEQYF. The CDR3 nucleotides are TGTGCCAGCACCGTCGCGGCCGCCTACGAGCAGTACTTC.

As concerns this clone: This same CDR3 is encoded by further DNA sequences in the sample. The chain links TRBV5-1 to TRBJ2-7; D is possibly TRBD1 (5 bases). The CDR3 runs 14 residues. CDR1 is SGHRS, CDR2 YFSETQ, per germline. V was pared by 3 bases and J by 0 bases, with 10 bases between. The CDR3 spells CASSSQGSSYEQYF. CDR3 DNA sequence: TGCGCCAGCAGCTCGCAGGGAAGCTCCTACGAGCAGTACTTC.

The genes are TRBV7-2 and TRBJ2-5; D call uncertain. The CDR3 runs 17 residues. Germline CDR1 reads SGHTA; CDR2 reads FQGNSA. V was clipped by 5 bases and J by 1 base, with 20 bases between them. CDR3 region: CASSEKKLFLPQETQYF. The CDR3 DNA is TGTGCCAGCAGCGAGAAAAAACTATTCTTACCCCAAGAGACCCAGTACTTC.

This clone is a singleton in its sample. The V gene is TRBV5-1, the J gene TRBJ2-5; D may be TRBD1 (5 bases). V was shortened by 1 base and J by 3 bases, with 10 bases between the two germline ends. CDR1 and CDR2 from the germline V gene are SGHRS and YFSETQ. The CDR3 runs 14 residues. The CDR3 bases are TGCGCCAGCAGCTTGCAGGGAAGTGAAGAGACCCAGTACTTC. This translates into CASSLQGSEETQYF.

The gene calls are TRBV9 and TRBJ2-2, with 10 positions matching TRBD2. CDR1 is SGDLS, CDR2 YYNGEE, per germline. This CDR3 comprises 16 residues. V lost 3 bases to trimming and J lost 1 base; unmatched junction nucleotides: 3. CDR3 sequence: CASSARLAGNTGELFF. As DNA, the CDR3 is TGTGCCAGCAGCGCCCGACTAGCGGGGAACACCGGGGAGCTGTTTTTT.

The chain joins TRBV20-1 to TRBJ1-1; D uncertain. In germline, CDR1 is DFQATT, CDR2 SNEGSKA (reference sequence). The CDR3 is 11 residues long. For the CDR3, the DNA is TGCAACCAAGCGTCATTGGGCTCAGCTTTCTTT. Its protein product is CNQASLGSAFF.

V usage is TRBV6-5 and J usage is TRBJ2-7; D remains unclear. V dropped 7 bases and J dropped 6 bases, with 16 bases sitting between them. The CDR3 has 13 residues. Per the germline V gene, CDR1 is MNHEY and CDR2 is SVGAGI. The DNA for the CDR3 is TGTGCCAGCATTAGGCCCGGGTCCCTCGAGCAGTACTTC. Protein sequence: CASIRPGSLEQYF.

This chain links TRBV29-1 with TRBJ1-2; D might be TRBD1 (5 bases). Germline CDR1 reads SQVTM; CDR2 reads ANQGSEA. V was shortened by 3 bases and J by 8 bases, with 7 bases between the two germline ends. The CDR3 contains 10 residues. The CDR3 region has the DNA TGCAGCGTTGATTGGGACGGCTACACCTTC. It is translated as CSVDWDGYTF.

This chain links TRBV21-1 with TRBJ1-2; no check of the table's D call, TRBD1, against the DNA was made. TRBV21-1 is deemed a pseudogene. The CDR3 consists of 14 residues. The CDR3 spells CASSKTRGYYGYTF. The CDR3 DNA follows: TGTGCCAGCAGCAAAACCAGGGGATACTATGGCTACACCTTC.

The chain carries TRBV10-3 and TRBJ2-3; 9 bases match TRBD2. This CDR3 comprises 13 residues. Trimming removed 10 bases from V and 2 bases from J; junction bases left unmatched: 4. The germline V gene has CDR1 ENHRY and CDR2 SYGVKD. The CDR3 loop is CATRGGATDTQYF. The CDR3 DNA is TGTGCCACCCGCGGGGGGGCCACAGATACGCAGTATTTT.

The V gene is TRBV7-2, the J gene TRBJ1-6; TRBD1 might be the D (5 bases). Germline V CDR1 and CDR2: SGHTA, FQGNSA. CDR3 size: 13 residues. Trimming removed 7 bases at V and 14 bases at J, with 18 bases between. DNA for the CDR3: TGTGCCAGCAAAACCACCCCGTGGGGGACCCTCCACTTT. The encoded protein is CASKTTPWGTLHF.

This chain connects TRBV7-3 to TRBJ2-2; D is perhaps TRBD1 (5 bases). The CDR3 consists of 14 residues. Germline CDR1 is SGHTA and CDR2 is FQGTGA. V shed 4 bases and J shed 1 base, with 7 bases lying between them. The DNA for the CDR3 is TGTGCCAGCAGCTCCGGACAGAACACCGGGGAGCTGTTTTTT. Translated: CASSSGQNTGELFF.

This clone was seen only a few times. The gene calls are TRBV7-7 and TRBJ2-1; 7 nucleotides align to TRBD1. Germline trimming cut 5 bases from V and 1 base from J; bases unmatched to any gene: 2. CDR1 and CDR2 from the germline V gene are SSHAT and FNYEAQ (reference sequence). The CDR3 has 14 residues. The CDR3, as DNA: TGTGCCAGCAGCCGGGGACAGTCCTACAATGAGCAGTTCTTC. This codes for CASSRGQSYNEQFF.

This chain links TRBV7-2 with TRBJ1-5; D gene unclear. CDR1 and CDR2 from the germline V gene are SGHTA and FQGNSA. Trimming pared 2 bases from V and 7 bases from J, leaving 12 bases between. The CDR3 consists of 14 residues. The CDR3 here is CASSLSEGRQPQHF. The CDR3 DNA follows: TGTGCCAGCAGCTTATCCGAAGGTCGCCAGCCCCAGCATTTT.

The CDR3 sequence is CASSFTVQETQYF. CDR3 DNA sequence: TGTGCCAGCAGTTTTACAGTCCAAGAGACCCAGTACTTC. This sequence joins TRBV2 and TRBJ2-5; D gene uncertain. This CDR3 comprises 13 residues. In germline, CDR1 is SNHLY, CDR2 FYNNEI. The V and J ends lost 5 bases and 1 base respectively, with 8 bases between them. Variable domain in full (rest from reference TRBV2 and TRBJ2-5): EPEVTQTPSHQVTQMGQEVILRCVPISNHLYFYWYRQILGQKVEFLVSFYNNEISEKSEIFDDQFSVERPDGSNFTLKIRSTKLEDSAMYFCASSFTVQETQYFGPGTRLLVL.

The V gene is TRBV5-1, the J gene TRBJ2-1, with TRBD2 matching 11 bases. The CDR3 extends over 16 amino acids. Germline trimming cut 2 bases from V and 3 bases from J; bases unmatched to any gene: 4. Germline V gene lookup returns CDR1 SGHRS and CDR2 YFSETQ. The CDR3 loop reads CASSLTSGGRYNEQFF. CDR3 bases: TGCGCCAGCAGCTTAACTAGCGGGGGCCGCTACAATGAGCAGTTCTTC.

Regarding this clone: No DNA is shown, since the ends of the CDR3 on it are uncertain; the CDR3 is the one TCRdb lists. The CDR3 spells CASTSDRLFYQPQHF. The chain carries TRBV19 and TRBJ1-5; TRBD1 was called by the table and not checked on the DNA. The CDR3 is made up of 15 amino acids, end residues included. Germline values: CDR1 LNHDA, CDR2 SQIVND (reference sequence).

The CDR3 is CASRRTGSGEQYF. CDR3 sequence (DNA): TGTGCCAGCAGAAGGACAGGGTCTGGGGAGCAGTACTTC. This chain connects TRBV25-1 to TRBJ2-7; TRBD1 aligns across 8 bases. The CDR3 consists of 13 residues. The junction had 8 bases not matched to a gene; V was cut back by 6 bases and J by 7 bases. Per germline, CDR1 MGHDK and CDR2 SYGVNS.

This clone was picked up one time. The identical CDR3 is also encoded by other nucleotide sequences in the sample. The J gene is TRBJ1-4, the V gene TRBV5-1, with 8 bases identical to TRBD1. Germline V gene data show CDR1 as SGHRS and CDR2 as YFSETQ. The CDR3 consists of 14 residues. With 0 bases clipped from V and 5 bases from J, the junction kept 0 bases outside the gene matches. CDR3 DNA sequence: TGCGCCAGCAGCTTGGGGACAGGGAATGAAAAACTGTTTTTT. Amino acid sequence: CASSLGTGNEKLFF.

CDR3 region: CASSVGDNEQFF. Here the CDR3 DNA reads TGTGCCAGCAGCGTAGGCGACAATGAGCAGTTCTTC. The chain employs TRBV7-9 and TRBJ2-1; the D is unclear. V lost 5 bases to trimming and J lost 5 bases, with 7 bases between them. The germline V gene has CDR1 SEHNR and CDR2 FQNEAQ (reference sequence). This CDR3 has 12 residues.

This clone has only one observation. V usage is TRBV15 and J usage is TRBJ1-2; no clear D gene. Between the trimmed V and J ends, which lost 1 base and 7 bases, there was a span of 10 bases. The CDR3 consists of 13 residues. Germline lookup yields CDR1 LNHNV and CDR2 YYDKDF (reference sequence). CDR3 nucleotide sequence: TGTGCCACCAGCAGAGGTAATGGTGGTGGCTACACCTTC. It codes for CATSRGNGGGYTF.

As DNA, the CDR3 is TGTGCCAGCAGGGACAGGGACAGGATCCAGTACTTC. It is translated as CASRDRDRIQYF. This chain joins TRBV7-2 and TRBJ2-5, with 8 bases matching TRBD1. There are 12 residues in the CDR3. Germline V gene data show CDR1 as SGHTA and CDR2 as FQGNSA. Trimming removed 6 bases from V and 10 bases from J; junction bases left unmatched: 7.

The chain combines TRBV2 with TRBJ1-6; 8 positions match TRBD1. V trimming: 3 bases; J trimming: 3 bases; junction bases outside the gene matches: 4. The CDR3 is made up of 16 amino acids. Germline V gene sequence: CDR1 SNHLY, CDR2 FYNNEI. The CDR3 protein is CASSDGGQGYNSPLHF. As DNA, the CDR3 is TGTGCCAGCAGTGATGGAGGACAGGGCTATAATTCACCCCTCCACTTT.

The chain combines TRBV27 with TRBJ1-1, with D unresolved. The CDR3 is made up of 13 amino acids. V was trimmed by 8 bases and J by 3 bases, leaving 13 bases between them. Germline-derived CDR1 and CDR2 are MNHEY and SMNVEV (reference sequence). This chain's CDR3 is CASSLMGYTEAFF. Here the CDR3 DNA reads TGTGCCAGCTCCCTGATGGGGTACACTGAAGCTTTCTTT.

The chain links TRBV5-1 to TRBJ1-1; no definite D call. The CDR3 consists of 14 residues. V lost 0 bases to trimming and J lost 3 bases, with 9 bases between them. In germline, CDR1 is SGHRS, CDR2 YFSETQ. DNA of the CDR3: TGCGCCAGCAGCTTGGTGAAGGGAGACACTGAAGCTTTCTTT. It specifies CASSLVKGDTEAFF.